What follows is one TCR beta chain and its context. Its specificity is not known. The CDR3 consists of 18 residues. This sample is drawn from a study of T cell responses to AZD1222 COVID-19 vaccine. Whole-study results and caveats: Donors in the cohort were predominantly white British and more often female, and clonal diversity was possibly underestimated.

TCRdb's copy holds only in-frame clones and misses some; the assay was immunoSEQ multiplex PCR. The data contain around 120,000 clones, approximately 87% of them singletons. The source is an adult in good health. The V and J genes are TRBV12-1 and TRBJ2-3; TRBD2, the table's D call, was not compared with the DNA. TRBV12-1 is a recognized pseudogene. Here the sequenced sample was peripheral blood, taken on day 0 of AZD1222 vaccination. CDR3: CASSFAGGLAGLTDTQYF. The CDR3 nucleotides are TGTGCCAGCAGCTTTGCGGGGGGACTAGCGGGGCTCACAGATACGCAGTATTTT.